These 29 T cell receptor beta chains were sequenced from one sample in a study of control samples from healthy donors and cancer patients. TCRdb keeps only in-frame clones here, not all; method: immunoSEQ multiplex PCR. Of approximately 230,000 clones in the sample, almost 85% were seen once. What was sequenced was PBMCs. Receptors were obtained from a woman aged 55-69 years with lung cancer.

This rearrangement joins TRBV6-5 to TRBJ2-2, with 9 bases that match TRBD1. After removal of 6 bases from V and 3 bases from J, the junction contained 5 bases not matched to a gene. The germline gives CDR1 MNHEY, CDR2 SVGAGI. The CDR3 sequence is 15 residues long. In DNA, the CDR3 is TGTGCCAGCAGCCGCCGGGACAGGGACACCGGGGAGCTGTTTTTT. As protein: CASSRRDRDTGELFF.

CDR3 sequence reads: CASESGGTDTQYF. As DNA, the CDR3 is TGTGCCAGCGAGAGCGGGGGGACAGATACGCAGTATTTT. The chain links TRBV3-1 (or the pseudogene TRBV3-2) to TRBJ2-3; 9 bases map to TRBD2. The CDR3 spans 13 residues. Germline CDR1 and CDR2: LGHDT and YNNKEL (reference sequence). V lost 8 bases and J lost 3; bases outside the gene matches: 3.

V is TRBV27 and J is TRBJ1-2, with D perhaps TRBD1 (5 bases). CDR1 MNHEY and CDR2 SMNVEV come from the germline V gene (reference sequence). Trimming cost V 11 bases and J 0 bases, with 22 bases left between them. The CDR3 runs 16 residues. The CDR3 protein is CARWEDQGVANYGYTF. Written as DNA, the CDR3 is TGTGCCCGCTGGGAGGATCAGGGAGTCGCTAACTATGGCTACACCTTC.

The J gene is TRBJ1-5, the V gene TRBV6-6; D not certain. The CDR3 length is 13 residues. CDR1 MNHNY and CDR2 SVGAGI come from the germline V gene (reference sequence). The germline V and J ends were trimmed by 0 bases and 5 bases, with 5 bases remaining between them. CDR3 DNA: TGTGCCAGCAGTTACTCCCGATATCAGCCCCAGCATTTT. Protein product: CASSYSRYQPQHF.

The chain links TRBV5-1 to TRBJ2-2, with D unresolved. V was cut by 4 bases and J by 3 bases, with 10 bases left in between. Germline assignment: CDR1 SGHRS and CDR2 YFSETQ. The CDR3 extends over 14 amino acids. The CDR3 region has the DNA TGCGCCAGCAGCCCGAGACCGGACACCGGGGAGCTGTTTTTT. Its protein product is CASSPRPDTGELFF.

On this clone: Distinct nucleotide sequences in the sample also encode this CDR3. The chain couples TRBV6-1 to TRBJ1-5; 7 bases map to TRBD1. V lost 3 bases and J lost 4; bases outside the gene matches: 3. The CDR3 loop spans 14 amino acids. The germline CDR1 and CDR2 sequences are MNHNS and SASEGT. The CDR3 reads CASSEGQINQPQHF. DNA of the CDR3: TGTGCCAGCAGTGAGGGACAGATAAATCAGCCCCAGCATTTT.

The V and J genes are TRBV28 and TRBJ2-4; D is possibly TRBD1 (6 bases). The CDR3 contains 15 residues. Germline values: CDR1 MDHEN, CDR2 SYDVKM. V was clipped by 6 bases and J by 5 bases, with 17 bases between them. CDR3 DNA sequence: TGTGCCAGCAGCAGCCCGGACAGAAGCCAAAACATTCAGTACTTC. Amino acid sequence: CASSSPDRSQNIQYF. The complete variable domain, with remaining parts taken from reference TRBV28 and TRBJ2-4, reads DVKVTQSSRYLVKRTGEKVFLECVQDMDHENMFWYRQDPGLGLRLIYFSYDVKMKEKGDIPEGYSVSREKKERFSLILESASTNQTSMYLCASSSPDRSQNIQYFGAGTRLSVL.

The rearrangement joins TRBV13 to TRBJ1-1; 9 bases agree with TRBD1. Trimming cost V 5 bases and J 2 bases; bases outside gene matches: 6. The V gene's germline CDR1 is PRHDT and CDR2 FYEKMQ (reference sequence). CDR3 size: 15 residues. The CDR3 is CASSLGQGGNTEAFF. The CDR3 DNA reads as TGTGCCAGCAGCCTGGGACAGGGAGGAAACACTGAAGCTTTCTTT.

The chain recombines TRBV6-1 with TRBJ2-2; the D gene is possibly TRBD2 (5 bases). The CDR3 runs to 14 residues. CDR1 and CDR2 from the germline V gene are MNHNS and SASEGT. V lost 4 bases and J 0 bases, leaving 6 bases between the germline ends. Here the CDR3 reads CASSGAANTGELFF. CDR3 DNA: TGTGCCAGCAGTGGAGCGGCGAACACCGGGGAGCTGTTTTTT.

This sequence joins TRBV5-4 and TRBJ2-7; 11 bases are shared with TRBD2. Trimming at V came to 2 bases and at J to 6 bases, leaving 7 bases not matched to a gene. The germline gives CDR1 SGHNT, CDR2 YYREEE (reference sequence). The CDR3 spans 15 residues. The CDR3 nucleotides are TGTGCCAGCAGCTTAGATAGCGGGGGGGCCATCGAGCAGTACTTC. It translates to CASSLDSGGAIEQYF.

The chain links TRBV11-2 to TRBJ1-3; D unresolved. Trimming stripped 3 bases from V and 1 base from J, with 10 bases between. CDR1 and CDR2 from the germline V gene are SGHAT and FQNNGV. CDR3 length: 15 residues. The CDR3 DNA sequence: TGTGCCAGCAGCTTTTTGGGCAGTTCTGGAAACACCATATATTTT. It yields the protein CASSFLGSSGNTIYF.

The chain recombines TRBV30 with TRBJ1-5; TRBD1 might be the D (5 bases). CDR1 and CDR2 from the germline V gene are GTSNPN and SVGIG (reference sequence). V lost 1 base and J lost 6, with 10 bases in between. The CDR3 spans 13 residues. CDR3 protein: CAWSGEGTQPQHF. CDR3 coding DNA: TGTGCCTGGAGTGGGGAGGGGACTCAGCCCCAGCATTTT. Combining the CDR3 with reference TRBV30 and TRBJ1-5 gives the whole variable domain SQTIHQWPATLVQPVGSPLSLECTVEGTSNPNLYWYRQAAGRGLQLLFYSVGIGQISSEVPQNLSASRPQDRQFILSSKKLLLSDSGFYLCAWSGEGTQPQHFGDGTRLSIL.

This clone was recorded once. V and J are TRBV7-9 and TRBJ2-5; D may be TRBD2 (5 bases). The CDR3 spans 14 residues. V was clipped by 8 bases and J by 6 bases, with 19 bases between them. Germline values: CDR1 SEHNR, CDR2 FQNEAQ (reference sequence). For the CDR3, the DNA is TGTGCCAGCCGAGTCGGGGTAGGCGGGCAGACCCAGTACTTC. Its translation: CASRVGVGGQTQYF.

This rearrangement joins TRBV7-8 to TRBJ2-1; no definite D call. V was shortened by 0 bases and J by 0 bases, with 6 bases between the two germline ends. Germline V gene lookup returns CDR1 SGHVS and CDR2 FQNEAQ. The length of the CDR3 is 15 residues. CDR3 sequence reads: CASSLAGISYNEQFF. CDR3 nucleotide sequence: TGTGCCAGCAGCTTAGCCGGAATCTCCTACAATGAGCAGTTCTTC.

CDR3 bases: TGCGCCAGCAGCAGTACTGGTCCTTACGAGCAGTACTTC. The encoded protein is CASSSTGPYEQYF. This chain uses TRBV5-1 with TRBJ2-7; no clear D. Per germline, CDR1 SGHRS and CDR2 YFSETQ. The CDR3 contains 13 residues. The ends were cut back, 4 bases at V and 4 bases at J, with 12 bases in the middle. Full variable domain (remainder filled in from reference TRBV5-1 and TRBJ2-7): KAGVTQTPRYLIKTRGQQVTLSCSPISGHRSVSWYQQTPGQGLQFLFEYFSETQRNKGNFPGRFSGRQFSNSRSEMNVSTLELGDSALYLCASSSTGPYEQYFGPGTRLTVT.

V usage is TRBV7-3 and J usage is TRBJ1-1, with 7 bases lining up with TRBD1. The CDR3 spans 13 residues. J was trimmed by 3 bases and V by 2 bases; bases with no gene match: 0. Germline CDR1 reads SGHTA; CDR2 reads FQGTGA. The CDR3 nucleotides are TGTGCCAGCAGCTTAGACAGGGACACTGAAGCTTTCTTT. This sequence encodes CASSLDRDTEAFF.

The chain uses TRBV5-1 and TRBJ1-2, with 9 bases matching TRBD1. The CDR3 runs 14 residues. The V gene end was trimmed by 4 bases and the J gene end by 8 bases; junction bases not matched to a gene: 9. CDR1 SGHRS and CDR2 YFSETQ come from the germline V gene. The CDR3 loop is CASSLGTGRQGYTF. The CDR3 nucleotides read TGCGCCAGCAGCCTAGGGACAGGGCGACAGGGCTACACCTTC. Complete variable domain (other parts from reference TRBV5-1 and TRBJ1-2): KAGVTQTPRYLIKTRGQQVTLSCSPISGHRSVSWYQQTPGQGLQFLFEYFSETQRNKGNFPGRFSGRQFSNSRSEMNVSTLELGDSALYLCASSLGTGRQGYTFGSGTRLTVV.

The CDR3 loop is CASSANGGELFF. In nucleotides, the CDR3 is TGTGCCAGCAGCGCTAACGGGGGGGAGCTGTTTTTT. The rearrangement joins TRBV7-3 to TRBJ2-2; no clear D gene. CDR1 is SGHTA, CDR2 FQGTGA, per germline. This CDR3 has 12 residues. V was shortened by 5 bases and J by 8 bases, with 9 bases between the two germline ends.

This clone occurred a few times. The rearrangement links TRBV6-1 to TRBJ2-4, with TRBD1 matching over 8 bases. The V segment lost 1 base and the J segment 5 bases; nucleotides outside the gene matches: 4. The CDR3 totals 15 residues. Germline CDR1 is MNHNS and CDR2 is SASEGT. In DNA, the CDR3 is TGTGCCAGCAGTGAAGGGACAGGGAACCAAAACATTCAGTACTTC. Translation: CASSEGTGNQNIQYF.

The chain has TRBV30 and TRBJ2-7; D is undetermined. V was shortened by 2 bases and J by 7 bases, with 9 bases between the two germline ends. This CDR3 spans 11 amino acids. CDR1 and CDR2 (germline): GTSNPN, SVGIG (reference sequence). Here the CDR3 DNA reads TGTGCCTGGAGTCCGCCGTGGGAGCAGTACTTC. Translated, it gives CAWSPPWEQYF.

The CDR3: CASRGGWTDTQYF. The CDR3, as DNA: TGTGCCAGCAGGGGGGGGTGGACAGATACGCAGTATTTT. This chain connects TRBV2 to TRBJ2-3; TRBD2 matches at 7 bases. This CDR3 is built from 13 residues. Germline CDR1 reads SNHLY; CDR2 reads FYNNEI. V lost 6 bases to trimming and J lost 3 bases; unmatched junction nucleotides: 3.

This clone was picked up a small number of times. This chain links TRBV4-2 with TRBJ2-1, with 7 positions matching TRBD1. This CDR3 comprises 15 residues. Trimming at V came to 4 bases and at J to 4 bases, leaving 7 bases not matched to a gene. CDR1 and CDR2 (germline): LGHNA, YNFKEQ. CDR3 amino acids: CASSRNGDRYNEQFF. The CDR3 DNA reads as TGTGCCAGCAGCCGAAATGGGGACAGATACAATGAGCAGTTCTTC.

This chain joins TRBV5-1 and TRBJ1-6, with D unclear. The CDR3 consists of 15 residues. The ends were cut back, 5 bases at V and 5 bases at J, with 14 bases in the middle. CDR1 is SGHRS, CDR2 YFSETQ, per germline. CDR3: CASRGLQADNSPLHF. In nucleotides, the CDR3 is TGCGCCAGCAGAGGCCTACAAGCGGATAATTCACCCCTCCACTTT.

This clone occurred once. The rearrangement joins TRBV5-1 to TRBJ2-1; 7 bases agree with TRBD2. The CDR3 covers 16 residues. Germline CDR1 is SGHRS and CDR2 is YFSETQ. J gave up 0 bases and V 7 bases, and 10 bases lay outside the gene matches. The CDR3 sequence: CASAVGGGSSYNEQFF. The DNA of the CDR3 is TGCGCCAGCGCGGTCGGCGGGGGAAGCTCCTACAATGAGCAGTTCTTC.

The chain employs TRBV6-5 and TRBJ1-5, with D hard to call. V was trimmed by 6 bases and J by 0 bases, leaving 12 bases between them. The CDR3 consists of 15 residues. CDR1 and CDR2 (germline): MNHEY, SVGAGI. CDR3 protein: CASRDGRISNQPQHF. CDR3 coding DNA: TGTGCCAGCAGGGACGGGAGGATTAGCAATCAGCCCCAGCATTTT.

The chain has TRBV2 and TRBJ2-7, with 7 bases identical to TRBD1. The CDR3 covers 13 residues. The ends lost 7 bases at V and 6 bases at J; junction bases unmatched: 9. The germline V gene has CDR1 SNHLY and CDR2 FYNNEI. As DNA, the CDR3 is TGTGCCAGCACCGGGACAGATTTGGGCGAGCAGTACTTC. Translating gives CASTGTDLGEQYF.

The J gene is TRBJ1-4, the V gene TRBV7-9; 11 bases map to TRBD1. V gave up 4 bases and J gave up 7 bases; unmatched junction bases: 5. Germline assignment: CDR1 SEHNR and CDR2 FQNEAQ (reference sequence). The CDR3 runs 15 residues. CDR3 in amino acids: CASSWGTGGSEKLFF. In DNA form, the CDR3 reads TGTGCCAGCAGCTGGGGGACAGGGGGAAGTGAAAAACTGTTTTTT.

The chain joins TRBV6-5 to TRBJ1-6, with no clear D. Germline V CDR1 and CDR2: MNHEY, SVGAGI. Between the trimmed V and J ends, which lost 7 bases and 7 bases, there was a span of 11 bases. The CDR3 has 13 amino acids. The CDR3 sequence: CASKATANSPLHF. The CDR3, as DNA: TGTGCCAGCAAGGCTACGGCCAATTCACCCCTCCACTTT.

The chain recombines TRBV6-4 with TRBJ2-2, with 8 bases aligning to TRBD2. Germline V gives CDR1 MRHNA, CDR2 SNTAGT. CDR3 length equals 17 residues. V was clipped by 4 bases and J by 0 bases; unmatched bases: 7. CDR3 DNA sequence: TGTGCCAGCAGTGCGATTAGCGGGACTTCGAACACCGGGGAGCTGTTTTTT. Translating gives CASSAISGTSNTGELFF.